The present T cell receptor (beta chain) was sequenced within a study of beta chain features in type 1 diabetes. It was one heparinised blood draw, averaging roughly 100 mL, that each donor gave. Sorting with CD45RO/CCR7/CD25/CD127/CD95/CD27 yielded naive, central memory, regulatory and stem-like memory CD4+ cells. General study results and limits: A potential PCR bias toward shorter templates would be equal in patient and control samples. Possibly, sequencing cDNA over-represented cells that had high TCR expression levels.

On this clone: Its antigen is not known.

This CDR3 contains 14 residues. V lost 0 bases to trimming and J lost 6 bases; unmatched junction nucleotides: 2. The germline V gene has CDR1 SGHDN and CDR2 FVKESK. Reverse transcription of all isolated RNA meant that expressed TCRB transcripts were sequenced. Sequencing used immunoSEQ multiplex PCR; TCRdb keeps in-frame clones, though not all of them. Among about 620,000 clones listed, 15% were seen once. The sequenced sample was naive CD4+ T cells from blood. This TCR derives from a man aged 18 to 29 in good health. The J gene is TRBJ2-3, the V gene TRBV14, with TRBD1 matching over 8 bases. The DNA of the CDR3 is TGTGCCAGCAGCCAAGACAGGGGGCGGGATACGCAGTATTTT. It codes for CASSQDRGRDTQYF.